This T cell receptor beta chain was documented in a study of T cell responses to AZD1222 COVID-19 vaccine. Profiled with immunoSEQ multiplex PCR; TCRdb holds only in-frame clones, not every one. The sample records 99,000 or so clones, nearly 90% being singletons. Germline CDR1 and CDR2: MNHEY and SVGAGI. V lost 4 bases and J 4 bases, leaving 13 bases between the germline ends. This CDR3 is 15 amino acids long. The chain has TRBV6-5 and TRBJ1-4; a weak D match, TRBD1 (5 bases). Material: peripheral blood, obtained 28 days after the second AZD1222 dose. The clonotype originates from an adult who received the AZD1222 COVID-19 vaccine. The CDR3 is CASSLGPGFNEKLFF. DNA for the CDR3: TGTGCCAGCAGTTTGGGGCCGGGGTTTAATGAAAAACTGTTTTTT.